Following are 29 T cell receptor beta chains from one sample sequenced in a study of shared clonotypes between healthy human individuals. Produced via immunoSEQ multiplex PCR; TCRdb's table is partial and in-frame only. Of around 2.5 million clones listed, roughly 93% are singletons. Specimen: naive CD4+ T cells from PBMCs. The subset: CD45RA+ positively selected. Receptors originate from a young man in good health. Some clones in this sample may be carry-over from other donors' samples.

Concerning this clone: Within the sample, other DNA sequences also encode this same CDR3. The CDR3 DNA reads as TGCGCCAGCAGCCGGACAGGGGGGGATCAGCCCCAGCATTTT. Translating it yields CASSRTGGDQPQHF. This chain uses TRBV5-1 with TRBJ1-5; 10 nucleotides match TRBD1. Germline assignment: CDR1 SGHRS and CDR2 YFSETQ. CDR3 length equals 14 residues. Trimming at V came to 4 bases and at J to 5 bases, leaving 3 bases not matched to a gene.

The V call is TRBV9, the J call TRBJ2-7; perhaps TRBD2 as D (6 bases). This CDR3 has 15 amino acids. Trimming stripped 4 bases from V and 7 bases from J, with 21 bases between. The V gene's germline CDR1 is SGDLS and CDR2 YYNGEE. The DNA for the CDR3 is TGTGCCAGCAGCCCAAGAGGGACCAGCGCGGGAGAGCAGTACTTC. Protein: CASSPRGTSAGEQYF.

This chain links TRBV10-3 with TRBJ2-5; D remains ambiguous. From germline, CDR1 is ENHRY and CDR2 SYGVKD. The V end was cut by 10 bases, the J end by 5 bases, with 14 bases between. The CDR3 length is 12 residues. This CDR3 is CATADVLETQYF. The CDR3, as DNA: TGTGCCACCGCAGACGTTCTTGAGACCCAGTACTTC.

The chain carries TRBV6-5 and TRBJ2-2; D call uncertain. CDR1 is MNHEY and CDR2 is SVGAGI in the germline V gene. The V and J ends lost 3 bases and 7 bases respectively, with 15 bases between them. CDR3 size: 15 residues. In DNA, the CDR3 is TGTGCCAGCAGTTATACGACCGTCGGGTACGGGGAGCTGTTTTTT. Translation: CASSYTTVGYGELFF.

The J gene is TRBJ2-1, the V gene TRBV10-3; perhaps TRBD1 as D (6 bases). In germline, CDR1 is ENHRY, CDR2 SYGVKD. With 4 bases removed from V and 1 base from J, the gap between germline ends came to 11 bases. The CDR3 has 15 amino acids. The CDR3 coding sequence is TGTGCCATCAGTGGGACAGCCTCATCCTACAATGAGCAGTTCTTC. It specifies CAISGTASSYNEQFF.

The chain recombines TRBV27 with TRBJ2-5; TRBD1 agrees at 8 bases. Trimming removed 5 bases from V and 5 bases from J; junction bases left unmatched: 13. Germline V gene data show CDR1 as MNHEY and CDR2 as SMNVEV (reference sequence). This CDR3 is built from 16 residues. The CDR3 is CASSSARTGSRETQYF. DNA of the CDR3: TGTGCCAGCAGTAGCGCGCGGACAGGGAGTAGGGAGACCCAGTACTTC.

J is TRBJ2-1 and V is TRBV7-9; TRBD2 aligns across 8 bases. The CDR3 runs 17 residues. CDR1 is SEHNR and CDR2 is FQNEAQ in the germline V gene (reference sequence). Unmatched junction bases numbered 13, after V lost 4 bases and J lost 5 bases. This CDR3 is CASSYGLSGSSNNEQFF. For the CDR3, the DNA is TGTGCCAGCAGCTACGGCTTGAGCGGGAGTTCCAACAATGAGCAGTTCTTC.

Here the CDR3 reads CASSAIYRGLNTEAFF. DNA for the CDR3: TGTGCCAGCTCAGCCATTTACAGGGGGTTGAACACTGAAGCTTTCTTT. The genes are TRBV18 and TRBJ1-1, with 8 nucleotides matching TRBD1. The V gene's germline CDR1 is KGHSH and CDR2 LQKENI. CDR3 size: 16 residues. Germline trimming cut 5 bases from V and 0 bases from J; bases unmatched to any gene: 8.

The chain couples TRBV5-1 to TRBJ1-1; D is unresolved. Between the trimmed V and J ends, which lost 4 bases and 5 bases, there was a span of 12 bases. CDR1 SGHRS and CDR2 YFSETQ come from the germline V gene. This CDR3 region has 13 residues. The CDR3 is CASSPPVDTEAFF. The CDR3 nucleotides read TGCGCCAGCAGCCCCCCGGTCGATACTGAAGCTTTCTTT. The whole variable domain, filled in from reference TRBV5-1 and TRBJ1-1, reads KAGVTQTPRYLIKTRGQQVTLSCSPISGHRSVSWYQQTPGQGLQFLFEYFSETQRNKGNFPGRFSGRQFSNSRSEMNVSTLELGDSALYLCASSPPVDTEAFFGQGTRLTVV.

The CDR3 DNA follows: TGTGCCAGCAGGTCGACCGCCACAGATACGCAGTATTTT. It is translated as CASRSTATDTQYF. The chain joins TRBV7-9 to TRBJ2-3; D is unclear. Trimming pared 6 bases from V and 2 bases from J, leaving 9 bases between. The CDR3 sequence is 13 residues long. Germline V gene data show CDR1 as SEHNR and CDR2 as FQNEAQ (reference sequence). Based on the CDR3 plus reference TRBV7-9 and TRBJ2-3, the full variable domain is DTGVSQNPRHKITKRGQNVTFRCDPISEHNRLYWYRQTLGQGPEFLTYFQNEAQLEKSRLLSDRFSAERPKGSFSTLEIQRTEQGDSAMYLCASRSTATDTQYFGPGTRLTVL.

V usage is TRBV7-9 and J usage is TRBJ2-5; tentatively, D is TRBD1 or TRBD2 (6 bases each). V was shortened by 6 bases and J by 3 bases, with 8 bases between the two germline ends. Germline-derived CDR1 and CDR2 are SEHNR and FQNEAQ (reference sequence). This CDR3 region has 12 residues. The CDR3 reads CASRRGEETQYF. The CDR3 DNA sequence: TGTGCCAGCAGGAGGGGGGAAGAGACCCAGTACTTC.

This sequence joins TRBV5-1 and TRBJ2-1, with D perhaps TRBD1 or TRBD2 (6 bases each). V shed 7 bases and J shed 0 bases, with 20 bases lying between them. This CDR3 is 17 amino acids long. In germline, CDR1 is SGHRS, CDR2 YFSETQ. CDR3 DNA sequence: TGCGCCAGCCGGGGGCTAGGGGAGACGGGCTCCTACAATGAGCAGTTCTTC. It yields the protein CASRGLGETGSYNEQFF.

The CDR3 DNA follows: TGTGCCAGCAGCTTAGTTACGGGTTCGGGCAATTCACCCCTCCACTTT. It specifies CASSLVTGSGNSPLHF. The rearrangement links TRBV7-2 to TRBJ1-6; no definite D call. V was trimmed by 1 base and J by 7 bases, leaving 14 bases between them. Germline lookup yields CDR1 SGHTA and CDR2 FQGNSA. The CDR3 loop spans 16 amino acids.

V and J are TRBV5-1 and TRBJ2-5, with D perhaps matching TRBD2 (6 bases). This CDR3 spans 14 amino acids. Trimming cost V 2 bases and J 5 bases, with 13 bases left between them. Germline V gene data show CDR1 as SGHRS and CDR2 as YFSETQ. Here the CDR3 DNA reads TGCGCCAGCAGCTTTAGCGGACAAATGGAGACCCAGTACTTC. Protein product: CASSFSGQMETQYF. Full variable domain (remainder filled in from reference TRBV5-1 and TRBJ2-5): KAGVTQTPRYLIKTRGQQVTLSCSPISGHRSVSWYQQTPGQGLQFLFEYFSETQRNKGNFPGRFSGRQFSNSRSEMNVSTLELGDSALYLCASSFSGQMETQYFGPGTRLLVL.

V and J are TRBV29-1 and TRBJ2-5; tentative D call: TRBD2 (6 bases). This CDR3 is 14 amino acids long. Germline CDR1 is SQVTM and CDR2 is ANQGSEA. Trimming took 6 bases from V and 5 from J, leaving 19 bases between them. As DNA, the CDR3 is TGCAGCGTGGGGTTGTTGGAGGGACGGGAGACCCAGTACTTC. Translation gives CSVGLLEGRETQYF.

CDR3 residues: CASSLLDSEKLFF. The CDR3 bases are TGTGCCAGCAGCTTACTAGACTCTGAAAAACTGTTTTTT. J is TRBJ1-4 and V is TRBV7-9; D call uncertain. CDR3 size: 13 residues. Looked up from germline, CDR1 is SEHNR and CDR2 is FQNEAQ (reference sequence). V was shortened by 2 bases and J by 7 bases, with 8 bases between the two germline ends.

This CDR3 is CASSPGDSGVGKLFF. The CDR3 DNA reads TGCGCCAGCAGCCCCGGGGACAGTGGCGTGGGGAAACTGTTTTTT. The chain recombines TRBV5-1 with TRBJ1-4; TRBD1 matches at 7 bases. Looked up from germline, CDR1 is SGHRS and CDR2 is YFSETQ. Germline trimming cut 4 bases from V and 11 bases from J; bases unmatched to any gene: 14. CDR3 length: 15 amino acids.

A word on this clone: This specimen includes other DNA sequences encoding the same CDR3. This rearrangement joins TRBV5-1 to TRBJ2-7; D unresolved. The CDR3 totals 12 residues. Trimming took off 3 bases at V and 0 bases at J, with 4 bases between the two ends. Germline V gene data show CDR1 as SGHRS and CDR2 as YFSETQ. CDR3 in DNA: TGCGCCAGCAGCTGGGACTCCTACGAGCAGTACTTC. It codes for CASSWDSYEQYF.

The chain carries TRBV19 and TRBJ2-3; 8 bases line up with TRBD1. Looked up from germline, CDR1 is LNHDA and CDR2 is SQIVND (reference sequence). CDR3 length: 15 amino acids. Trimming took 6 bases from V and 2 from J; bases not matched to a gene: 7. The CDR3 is CASRPTGAHTDTQYF. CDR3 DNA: TGTGCCAGTAGACCGACAGGGGCTCACACAGATACGCAGTATTTT.

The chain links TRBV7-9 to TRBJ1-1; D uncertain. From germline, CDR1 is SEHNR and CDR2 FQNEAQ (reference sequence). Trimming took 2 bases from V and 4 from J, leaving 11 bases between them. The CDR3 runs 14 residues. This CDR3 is CASSLSPPGTEAFF. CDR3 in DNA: TGTGCCAGCAGCTTAAGCCCTCCGGGCACTGAAGCTTTCTTT.

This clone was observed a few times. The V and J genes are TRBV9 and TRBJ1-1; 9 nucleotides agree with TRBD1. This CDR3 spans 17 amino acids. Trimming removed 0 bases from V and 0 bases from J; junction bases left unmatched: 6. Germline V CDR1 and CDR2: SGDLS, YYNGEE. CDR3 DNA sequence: TGTGCCAGCAGCGTAGGAGGGGGGACAGGGATGAACACTGAAGCTTTCTTT. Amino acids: CASSVGGGTGMNTEAFF.

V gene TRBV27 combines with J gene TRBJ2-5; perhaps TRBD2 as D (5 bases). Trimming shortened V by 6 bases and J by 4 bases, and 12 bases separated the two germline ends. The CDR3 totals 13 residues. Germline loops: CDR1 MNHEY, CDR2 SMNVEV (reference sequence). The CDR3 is CASSTRAGETQYF. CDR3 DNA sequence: TGTGCCAGCAGCACTAGAGCCGGAGAGACCCAGTACTTC.

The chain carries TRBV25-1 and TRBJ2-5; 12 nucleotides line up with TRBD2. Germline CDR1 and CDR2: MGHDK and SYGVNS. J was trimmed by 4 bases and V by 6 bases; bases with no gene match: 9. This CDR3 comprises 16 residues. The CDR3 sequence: CASRPSGRAGGETQYF. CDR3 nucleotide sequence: TGTGCCAGCAGGCCTAGCGGGAGGGCCGGGGGAGAGACCCAGTACTTC.

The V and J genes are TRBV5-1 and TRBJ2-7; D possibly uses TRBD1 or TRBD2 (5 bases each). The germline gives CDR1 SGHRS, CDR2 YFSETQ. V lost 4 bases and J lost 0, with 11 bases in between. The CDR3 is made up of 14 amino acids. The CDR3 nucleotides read TGCGCCAGCAGCGAGGGGACCCTCTCCTACGAGCAGTACTTC. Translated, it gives CASSEGTLSYEQYF.

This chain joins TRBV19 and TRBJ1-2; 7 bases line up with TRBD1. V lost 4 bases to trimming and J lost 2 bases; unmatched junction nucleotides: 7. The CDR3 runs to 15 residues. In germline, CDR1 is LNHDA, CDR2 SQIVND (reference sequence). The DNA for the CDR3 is TGTGCCAGTAGTACCAGACAGGGAATAAACTATGGCTACACCTTC. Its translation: CASSTRQGINYGYTF.

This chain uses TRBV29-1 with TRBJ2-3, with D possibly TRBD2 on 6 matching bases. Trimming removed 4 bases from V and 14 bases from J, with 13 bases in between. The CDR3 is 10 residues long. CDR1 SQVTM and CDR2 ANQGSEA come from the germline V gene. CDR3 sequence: CSVGGAPLYF. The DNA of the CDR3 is TGCAGCGTTGGCGGGGCCCCCTTGTATTTT.

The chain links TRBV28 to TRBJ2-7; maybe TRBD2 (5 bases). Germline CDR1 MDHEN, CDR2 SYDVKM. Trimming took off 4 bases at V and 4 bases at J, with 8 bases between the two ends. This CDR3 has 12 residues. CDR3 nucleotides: TGTGCCAGCAGTTCTCCGGGGTACGAGCAGTACTTC. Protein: CASSSPGYEQYF.

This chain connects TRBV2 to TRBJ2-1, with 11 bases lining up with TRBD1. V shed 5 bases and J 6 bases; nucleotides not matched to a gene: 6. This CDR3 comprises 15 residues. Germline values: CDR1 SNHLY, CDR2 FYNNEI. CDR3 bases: TGTGCCAGCAGTCCGACGGGACAGGGGGTCAATGAGCAGTTCTTC. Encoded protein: CASSPTGQGVNEQFF.

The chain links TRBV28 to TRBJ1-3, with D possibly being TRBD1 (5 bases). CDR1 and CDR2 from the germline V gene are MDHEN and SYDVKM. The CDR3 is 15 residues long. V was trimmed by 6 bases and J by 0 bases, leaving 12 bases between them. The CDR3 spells CASRTGPSSGNTIYF. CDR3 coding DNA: TGTGCCAGCAGGACGGGACCTAGCTCTGGAAACACCATATATTTT.